These T cell receptor beta chains were read from a single sample in a study of T cell responses to AZD1222 COVID-19 vaccine. Clones were read by immunoSEQ multiplex PCR, and TCRdb kept only the in-frame ones, dropping some. The sample has about 90,000 clones, 88% seen once. This material consisted of peripheral blood, taken on day 0 of MenACWY control vaccination. These receptors were obtained from an adult in good health. CDR3s include the opening cysteine and the closing phenylalanine or tryptophan. A D gene is named only where the DNA matches it firmly. Expanded clones are given a class, and other clones once, few, many or no size at all.

d_gene,abundance,len,j_gene,v_gene,CDR3aa,CDR3nt
.,once,13,TRBJ1-5,TRBV3-1/TRBV3-2,CASSQGGDQPQHF,TGTGCCAGCAGCCAAGGGGGAGATCAGCCCCAGCATTTT
.,.,13,TRBJ1-6,TRBV30,CAWSTGQNSPLHF,TGTGCCTGGAGTACGGGGCAGAATTCACCCCTCCACTTT
TRBD1,.,14,TRBJ1-2,TRBV5-4,CASSPRDSFYGYTF,TGTGCCAGCAGCCCCCGGGACAGTTTTTATGGCTACACCTTC
TRBD1,.,17,TRBJ2-2,TRBV7-2,CASSLRAGTGVTGELFF,TGTGCCAGCAGCTTAAGGGCCGGGACAGGGGTCACCGGGGAGCTGTTTTTT
.,.,16,TRBJ2-6,TRBV4-1,CASSQVGGTGANVLTF,TGCGCCAGCAGCCAAGTTGGGGGAACTGGGGCCAACGTCCTGACTTTC
TRBD1,.,14,TRBJ2-3,TRBV2,CASSSGTGTDTQYF,TGTGCCAGCAGTTCCGGGACAGGGACAGATACGCAGTATTTT
.,once,15,TRBJ2-5,TRBV2,CASSETRAHQETQYF,TGTGCCAGCAGTGAAACCCGGGCCCACCAAGAGACCCAGTACTTC
.,.,17,TRBJ1-6,TRBV19,CASRSVEVGFLDSPLHF,TGTGCCAGTAGAAGCGTGGAAGTAGGTTTTTTGGATTCACCCCTCCACTTT
TRBD1,.,15,TRBJ1-2,TRBV11-2,CASSFTTGGAYGYTF,TGTGCCAGCAGCTTTACGACAGGGGGAGCCTATGGCTACACCTTC
TRBD1,.,13,TRBJ2-1,TRBV6-5,CASSGTGNNEQFF,TGTGCCAGCAGCGGGACAGGAAACAATGAGCAGTTCTTC
TRBD1,.,19,TRBJ1-4,TRBV3-1/TRBV3-2,CASSQGVGTEVFPDEKLFF,TGTGCCAGCAGCCAAGGAGTTGGGACAGAGGTGTTTCCGGATGAAAAACTGTTTTTT
.,.,14,TRBJ2-5,TRBV18,CASSPIQNQETQYF,TGTGCCAGCTCACCAATACAGAACCAAGAGACCCAGTACTTC
.,.,15,TRBJ1-4,TRBV7-6,CASSLGHTQGEKLFF,TGTGCCAGCAGCTTAGGTCACACGCAAGGTGAAAAACTGTTTTTT
TRBD2,few,16,TRBJ2-5,TRBV10-3,CAISDLGLAGEETQYF,TGTGCCATCAGTGACTTGGGACTAGCGGGGGAAGAGACCCAGTACTTC
.,.,15,TRBJ1-5,TRBV5-6,CASSSRTASNQPQHF,TGTGCCAGCAGCTCGAGGACAGCGAGCAATCAGCCCCAGCATTTT
TRBD1,.,19,TRBJ2-2,TRBV4-3,CASSQYNPPGQGRTGELFF,TGCGCCAGCAGCCAATATAATCCCCCGGGACAGGGTCGTACCGGGGAGCTGTTTTTT
.,.,12,TRBJ1-6,TRBV27,CASSEPNSPLHF,TGTGCCAGCAGTGAGCCGAATTCACCCCTCCACTTT
.,.,15,TRBJ1-3,TRBV27,CASSPSRSSGNTIYF,TGTGCCAGCAGTCCTTCGCGTTCCTCTGGAAACACCATATATTTT
TRBD1,.,15,TRBJ2-2,TRBV30,CAWSQGQGETGELFF,TGTGCCTGGAGTCAAGGACAGGGTGAAACCGGGGAGCTGTTTTTT
.,.,14,TRBJ1-2,TRBV7-2,CASIPYQVNYGYTF,TGTGCCAGCATCCCGTACCAGGTGAACTATGGCTACACCTTC
TRBD1,.,16,TRBJ1-3,TRBV3-1/TRBV3-2,CASSQTGDSSGNTIYF,TGTGCCAGCAGCCAAACAGGGGACAGCTCTGGAAACACCATATATTTT
TRBD2,.,16,TRBJ2-1,TRBV9,CASSVGLAGGFIEQFF,TGTGCCAGCAGCGTAGGACTAGCGGGGGGATTTATTGAGCAGTTCTTC
.,once,12,TRBJ1-2,TRBV9,CASSSGLSGYTF,TGTGCCAGCTCCTCGGGACTGTCTGGCTACACCTTC
TRBD2,.,12,TRBJ2-1,TRBV6-5,CASTRLADEQFF,TGTGCCAGCACTCGACTAGCCGATGAGCAGTTCTTC
.,once,14,TRBJ1-5,TRBV18,CASSSSYSNQPQHF,TGTGCCAGCTCATCGAGTTATAGCAATCAGCCCCAGCATTTT
TRBD1,.,17,TRBJ1-6,TRBV15,CATSRSSTGERGSPLHF,TGTGCCACCAGCAGATCCTCGACAGGGGAGAGGGGGTCACCCCTCCACTTT
TRBD2,.,16,TRBJ2-3,TRBV5-4,CASSPVTSGGADTQYF,TGTGCCAGCAGCCCTGTTACTAGCGGGGGGGCGGATACGCAGTATTTT
TRBD1,.,13,TRBJ1-1,TRBV19,CASGWTGGTEAFF,TGTGCCAGTGGCTGGACAGGGGGCACTGAAGCTTTCTTT
TRBD1,.,15,TRBJ1-1,TRBV5-1,CASSVVQGTNTEAFF,TGCGCCAGCAGCGTCGTACAGGGGACGAACACTGAAGCTTTCTTT
.,.,14,TRBJ1-2,TRBV15,CATGRDQGVYGYTF,TGTGCCACCGGTAGGGACCAGGGAGTCTATGGCTACACCTTC
.,.,15,TRBJ1-4,TRBV21-1,CASSKGYRGSEKLFF,TGTGCCAGCAGCAAAGGCTACAGGGGGAGTGAAAAACTGTTTTTT
.,.,16,TRBJ1-2,TRBV4-1,CASSLLVSGSNYGYTF,TGCGCCAGCAGCCTATTAGTATCAGGATCTAACTATGGCTACACCTTC
TRBD1,.,14,TRBJ2-7,TRBV10-3,CATDSGTGYYEQYF,TGTGCCACCGACTCCGGGACAGGATACTACGAGCAGTACTTC
.,.,13,TRBJ2-1,TRBV6-5,CASSYEPPGEQFF,TGTGCCAGCAGTTACGAGCCTCCCGGGGAGCAGTTCTTC
TRBD1,.,16,TRBJ1-1,TRBV11-3,CASSLGQGDMNTEAFF,TGTGCCAGCAGCTTAGGACAGGGTGACATGAACACTGAAGCTTTCTTT
TRBD1,.,15,TRBJ1-4,TRBV19,CASSERDSSMGKLFF,TGTGCCAGTAGTGAGAGGGACAGCTCAATGGGGAAACTGTTTTTT
.,.,16,TRBJ2-5,TRBV19,CASSMSTSRPQETQYF,TGTGCCAGTAGTATGTCTACTAGCCGCCCCCAAGAGACCCAGTACTTC
.,.,14,TRBJ1-2,TRBV7-2,CASSPVGDRYGYTF,TGTGCCAGCAGCCCAGTAGGGGATCGCTATGGCTACACCTTC
.,.,15,TRBJ1-2,TRBV6-5,CASSYWAGANYGYTF,TGTGCCAGCAGTTACTGGGCAGGGGCGAACTATGGCTACACCTTC
TRBD1,.,14,TRBJ1-5,TRBV30,CAWSSARGNQPQHF,TGTGCCTGGAGCTCGGCCAGGGGGAATCAGCCCCAGCATTTT
.,.,16,TRBJ1-2,TRBV28,CASTPPAEAPRYGYTF,TGTGCCAGCACCCCCCCCGCAGAAGCTCCTCGCTATGGCTACACCTTC